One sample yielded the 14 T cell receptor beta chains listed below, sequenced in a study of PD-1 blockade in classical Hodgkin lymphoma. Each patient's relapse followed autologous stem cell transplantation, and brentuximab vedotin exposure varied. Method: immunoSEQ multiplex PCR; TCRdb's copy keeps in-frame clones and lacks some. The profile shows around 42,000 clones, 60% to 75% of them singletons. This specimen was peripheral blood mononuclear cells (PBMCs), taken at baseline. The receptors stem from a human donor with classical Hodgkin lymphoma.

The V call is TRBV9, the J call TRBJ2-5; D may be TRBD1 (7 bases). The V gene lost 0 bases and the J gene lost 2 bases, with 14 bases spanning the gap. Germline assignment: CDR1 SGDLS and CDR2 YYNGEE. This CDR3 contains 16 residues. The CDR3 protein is CASSVGAGGLQETQYF. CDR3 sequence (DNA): TGTGCCAGCAGCGTAGGGGCAGGGGGGTTACAAGAGACCCAGTACTTC.

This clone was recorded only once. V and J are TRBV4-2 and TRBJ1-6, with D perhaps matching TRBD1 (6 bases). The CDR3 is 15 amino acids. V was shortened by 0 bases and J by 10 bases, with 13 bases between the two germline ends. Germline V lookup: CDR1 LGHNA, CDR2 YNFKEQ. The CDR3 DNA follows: TGTGCCAGCAGCCAAGAGGGGAGGGGGAGCTCACCCCTCCACTTT. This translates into CASSQEGRGSSPLHF.

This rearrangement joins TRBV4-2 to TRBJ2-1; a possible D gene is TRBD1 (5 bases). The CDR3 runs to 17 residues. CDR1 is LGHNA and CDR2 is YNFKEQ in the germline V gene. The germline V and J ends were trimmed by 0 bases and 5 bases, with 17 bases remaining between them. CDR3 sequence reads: CASSQDPGRGMDNEQFF. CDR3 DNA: TGTGCCAGCAGCCAAGACCCTGGTAGGGGTATGGACAATGAGCAGTTCTTC.

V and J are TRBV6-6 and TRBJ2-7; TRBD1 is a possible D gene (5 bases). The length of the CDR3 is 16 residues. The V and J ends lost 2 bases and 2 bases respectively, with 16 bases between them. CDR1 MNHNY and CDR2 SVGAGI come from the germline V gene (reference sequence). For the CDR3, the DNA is TGTGCCAGCAGTTACAGTAGACAGTTGGGTACCTACGAGCAGTACTTC. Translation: CASSYSRQLGTYEQYF.

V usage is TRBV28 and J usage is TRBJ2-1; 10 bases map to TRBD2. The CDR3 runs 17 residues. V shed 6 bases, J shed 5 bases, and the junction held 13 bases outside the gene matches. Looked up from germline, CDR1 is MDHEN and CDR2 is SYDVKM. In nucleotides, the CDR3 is TGTGCCAGCAGCCCCCCTCAATTTAGCGGGAGGCACAATGAGCAGTTCTTC. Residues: CASSPPQFSGRHNEQFF.

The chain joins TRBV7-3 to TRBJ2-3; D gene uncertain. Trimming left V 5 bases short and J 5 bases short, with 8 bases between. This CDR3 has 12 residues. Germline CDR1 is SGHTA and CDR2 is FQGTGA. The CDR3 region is CASSSSGDTQYF. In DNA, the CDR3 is TGTGCCAGCAGCAGCTCGGGAGATACGCAGTATTTT.

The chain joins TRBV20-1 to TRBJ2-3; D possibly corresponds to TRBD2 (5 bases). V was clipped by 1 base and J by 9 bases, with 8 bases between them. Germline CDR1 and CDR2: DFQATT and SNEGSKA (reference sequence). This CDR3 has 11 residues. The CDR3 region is CSARGGATQYF. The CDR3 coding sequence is TGCAGTGCTAGAGGGGGAGCCACGCAGTATTTT.

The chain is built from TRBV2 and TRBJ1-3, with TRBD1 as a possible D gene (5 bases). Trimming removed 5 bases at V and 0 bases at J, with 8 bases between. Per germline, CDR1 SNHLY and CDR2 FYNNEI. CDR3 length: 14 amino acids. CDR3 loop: CASSTGYSGNTIYF. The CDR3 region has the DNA TGTGCCAGCAGTACAGGTTACTCTGGAAACACCATATATTTT.

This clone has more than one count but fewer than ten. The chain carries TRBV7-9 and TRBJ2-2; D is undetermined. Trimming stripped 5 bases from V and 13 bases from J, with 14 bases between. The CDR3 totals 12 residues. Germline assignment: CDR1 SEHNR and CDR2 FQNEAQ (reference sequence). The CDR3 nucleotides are TGTGCCAGCAGCCTTGGTAGCATGGGGCTGTTTTTT. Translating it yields CASSLGSMGLFF.

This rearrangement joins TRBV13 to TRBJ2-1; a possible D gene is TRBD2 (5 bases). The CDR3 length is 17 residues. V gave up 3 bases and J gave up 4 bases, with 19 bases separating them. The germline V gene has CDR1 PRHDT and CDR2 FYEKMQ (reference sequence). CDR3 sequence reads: CASSFDISGQLYNEQFF. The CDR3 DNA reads TGTGCCAGCAGCTTCGACATAAGCGGTCAGCTTTACAATGAGCAGTTCTTC.

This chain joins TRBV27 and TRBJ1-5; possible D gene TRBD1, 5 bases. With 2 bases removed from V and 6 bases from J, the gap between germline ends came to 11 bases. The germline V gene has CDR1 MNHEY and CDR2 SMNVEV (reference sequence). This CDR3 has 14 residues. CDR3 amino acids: CASSLTGGAQPQHF. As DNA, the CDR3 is TGTGCCAGCAGTTTAACCGGAGGGGCTCAGCCCCAGCATTTT.

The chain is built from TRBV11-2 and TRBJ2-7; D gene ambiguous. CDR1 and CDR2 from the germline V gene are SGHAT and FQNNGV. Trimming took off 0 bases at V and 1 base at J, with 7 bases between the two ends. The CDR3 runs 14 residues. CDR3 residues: CASSLDTASYEQYF. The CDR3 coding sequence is TGTGCCAGCAGCTTAGATACAGCTTCCTACGAGCAGTACTTC.

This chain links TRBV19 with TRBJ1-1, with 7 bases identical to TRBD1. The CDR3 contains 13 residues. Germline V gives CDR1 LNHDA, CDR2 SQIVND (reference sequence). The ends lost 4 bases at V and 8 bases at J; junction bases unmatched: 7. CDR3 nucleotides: TGTGCCAGTAGTACCAGACAGGGCCCAGAAGCTTTCTTT. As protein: CASSTRQGPEAFF.

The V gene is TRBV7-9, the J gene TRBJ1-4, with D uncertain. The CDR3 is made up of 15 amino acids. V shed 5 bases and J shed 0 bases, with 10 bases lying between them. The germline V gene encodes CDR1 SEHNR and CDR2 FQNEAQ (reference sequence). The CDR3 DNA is TGTGCCAGCAGCCCCCTTTTTGCAACTAATGAAAAACTGTTTTTT. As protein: CASSPLFATNEKLFF.